This entry lists 22 T cell receptor beta chains sequenced from one sample in a study of OX40 agonist ivuxolimab in advanced cancers. The assay was immunoSEQ multiplex PCR, and TCRdb's table has in-frame clones only and misses some. The profile shows some 95,000 clones, about 85% of them singletons. This specimen was CD4+ or CD8+ T cells sorted from blood, taken in a trial of the OX40 agonist ivuxolimab. These receptors were taken from an adult with an advanced solid tumor such as melanoma, head and neck, liver or kidney cancer.

The rearrangement links TRBV5-4 to TRBJ2-7; a weak D match, TRBD2 (6 bases). CDR1 is SGHNT and CDR2 is YYREEE in the germline V gene (reference sequence). The CDR3 sequence is 15 residues long. V lost 2 bases and J 1 base, leaving 13 bases between the germline ends. The CDR3 reads CASSLEGGMSYEQYF. For the CDR3, the DNA is TGTGCCAGCAGCTTAGAGGGAGGAATGTCCTACGAGCAGTACTTC. The variable domain in full, with the rest retrieved from reference TRBV5-4 and TRBJ2-7, is ETGVTQSPTHLIKTRGQQVTLRCSSQSGHNTVSWYQQALGQGPQFIFQYYREEENGRGNFPPRFSGLQFPNYSSELNVNALELDDSALYLCASSLEGGMSYEQYFGPGTRLTVT.

The chain has TRBV5-1 and TRBJ2-3; D gene uncertain. The V end was cut by 2 bases, the J end by 0 bases, with 13 bases between. The length of the CDR3 is 16 residues. Germline CDR1 is SGHRS and CDR2 is YFSETQ. The CDR3 region has the DNA TGCGCCAGCAGCTTTGGTTCCAACCCTAGCACAGATACGCAGTATTTT. Its translation: CASSFGSNPSTDTQYF.

The chain is built from TRBV7-2 and TRBJ2-5; D not resolved. Germline CDR1 reads SGHTA; CDR2 reads FQGNSA. The V end was cut by 1 base, the J end by 5 bases, with 5 bases between. The CDR3 extends over 12 amino acids. The CDR3: CASSLVIETQYF. The CDR3, as DNA: TGTGCCAGCAGCTTAGTTATCGAGACCCAGTACTTC. Full variable domain (outside the CDR3, taken from reference TRBV7-2 and TRBJ2-5): GAGVSQSPSNKVTEKGKDVELRCDPISGHTALYWYRQSLGQGLEFLIYFQGNSAPDKSGLPSDRFSAERTGGSVSTLTIQRTQQEDSAVYLCASSLVIETQYFGPGTRLLVL.

V gene TRBV5-1 combines with J gene TRBJ2-1; D unclear. V was shortened by 0 bases and J by 1 base, with 11 bases between the two germline ends. CDR1 is SGHRS, CDR2 YFSETQ, per germline. CDR3 length: 16 residues. Here the CDR3 DNA reads TGCGCCAGCAGCTTGGCCCCAGTCCGATCCTACAATGAGCAGTTCTTC. Its translation is CASSLAPVRSYNEQFF.

V gene TRBV7-2 combines with J gene TRBJ2-5; D tentatively reads TRBD1 or TRBD2 (6 bases each). Germline V gene sequence: CDR1 SGHTA, CDR2 FQGNSA. The V and J ends lost 2 bases and 5 bases respectively, with 15 bases between them. This CDR3 contains 15 residues. The CDR3 protein is CASSLLRGTWETQYF. The CDR3 DNA reads as TGTGCCAGCAGCTTATTACGCGGGACATGGGAGACCCAGTACTTC.

The gene calls are TRBV28 and TRBJ1-2; 7 nucleotides agree with TRBD1. The germline V gene has CDR1 MDHEN and CDR2 SYDVKM. The CDR3 sequence is 16 residues long. The J segment lost 7 bases and the V segment lost 2 bases, leaving 13 bases of the junction unmatched. The CDR3 loop is CASSLAGQGVDAGYTF. CDR3 DNA sequence: TGTGCCAGCAGTTTAGCGGGGCAGGGGGTGGATGCTGGCTACACCTTC.

The rearrangement joins TRBV15 to TRBJ2-7; D tentatively reads TRBD1 or TRBD2 (5 bases each). Germline V gives CDR1 LNHNV, CDR2 YYDKDF (reference sequence). There are 14 residues in the CDR3. V dropped 6 bases and J dropped 4 bases, with 16 bases sitting between them. CDR3 sequence: CATRPSGLPYEQYF. The CDR3 DNA follows: TGTGCCACCAGGCCCTCGGGGCTACCTTACGAGCAGTACTTC.

This chain uses TRBV2 with TRBJ2-6; a possible D gene is TRBD2 (7 bases). The CDR3 sequence is 16 residues long. V was clipped by 8 bases and J by 0 bases, with 14 bases between them. In germline, CDR1 is SNHLY, CDR2 FYNNEI. CDR3 nucleotide sequence: TGTGCCAGCGGGGGGGACAAACTCTCTGGGGCCAACGTCCTGACTTTC. This sequence encodes CASGGDKLSGANVLTF.

The chain joins TRBV2 to TRBJ1-1; tentative D call: TRBD1 (5 bases). V lost 2 bases and J lost 4, with 8 bases in between. CDR1 and CDR2 from the germline V gene are SNHLY and FYNNEI. The CDR3 runs to 13 residues. Written as DNA, the CDR3 is TGTGCCAGCAGTGAATTGACAGTCACTGAAGCTTTCTTT. It yields the protein CASSELTVTEAFF.

The chain recombines TRBV7-2 with TRBJ2-2, with unresolved D. The germline CDR1 and CDR2 sequences are SGHTA and FQGNSA. The CDR3 is made up of 15 amino acids. Trimming cost V 2 bases and J 0 bases, with 7 bases left between them. For the CDR3, the DNA is TGTGCCAGCAGCTTACGACCGTCGAACACCGGGGAGCTGTTTTTT. Protein product: CASSLRPSNTGELFF.

This chain uses TRBV7-2 with TRBJ2-7; D is uncertain. CDR3 length: 13 residues. Trimming removed 4 bases from V and 6 bases from J, with 13 bases in between. Germline-derived CDR1 and CDR2 are SGHTA and FQGNSA. CDR3 DNA sequence: TGTGCCAGCAGCTCCCAATCCAAATTCGAGCAGTACTTC. Translation gives CASSSQSKFEQYF.

The genes are TRBV9 and TRBJ2-1; 8 bases map to TRBD2. Trimming cost V 0 bases and J 6 bases; bases outside gene matches: 5. The CDR3 is 15 amino acids. The V gene's germline CDR1 is SGDLS and CDR2 YYNGEE. The chain's CDR3 is CASSVGDSGANEQFF. The CDR3 nucleotides read TGTGCCAGCAGCGTAGGTGATAGCGGGGCCAATGAGCAGTTCTTC.

DNA of the CDR3: TGTGCCAGCAAAGGGTGGAACACCGGGGAGCTGTTTTTT. It is translated as CASKGWNTGELFF. V and J are TRBV27 and TRBJ2-2; D is ambiguous. V was cut by 7 bases and J by 1 base, with 7 bases left in between. The CDR3 consists of 13 residues. Germline assignment: CDR1 MNHEY and CDR2 SMNVEV (reference sequence).

The chain links TRBV10-3 to TRBJ2-6; D possibly corresponds to TRBD1 (6 bases). The CDR3 spans 21 residues. CDR1 is ENHRY, CDR2 SYGVKD, per germline. V lost 0 bases, J lost 0 bases, and 21 bases lay in between. CDR3 coding DNA: TGTGCCATCAGTGAGTCGTCAGGGGCAGTTTATCTTGACTCTGGGGCCAACGTCCTGACTTTC. Amino acid sequence: CAISESSGAVYLDSGANVLTF.

The chain joins TRBV2 to TRBJ1-1, with D perhaps TRBD1 (6 bases). V dropped 5 bases and J dropped 0 bases, with 10 bases sitting between them. Germline CDR1 reads SNHLY; CDR2 reads FYNNEI. The CDR3 contains 14 residues. CDR3 sequence reads: CASSIQGMNTEAFF. CDR3 nucleotide sequence: TGTGCCAGCAGTATACAGGGAATGAACACTGAAGCTTTCTTT.

CDR3 nucleotides: TGTGCCAGCGTGGAATCAAGGGACAGCCCGTCAGGGCCCCAGCATTTT. This sequence encodes CASVESRDSPSGPQHF. V usage is TRBV28 and J usage is TRBJ1-5; TRBD1 matches 7 bases. V lost 8 bases to trimming and J lost 9 bases; unmatched junction nucleotides: 19. The CDR3 runs to 16 residues. Germline lookup yields CDR1 MDHEN and CDR2 SYDVKM.

CDR3 sequence reads: CASSTGDVYEQYF. The CDR3 bases are TGCGCCAGCAGTACAGGGGACGTTTACGAGCAGTACTTC. The chain couples TRBV10-2 to TRBJ2-7, with 7 bases aligning to TRBD1. CDR1 is WSHSY, CDR2 SAAADI, per germline. The CDR3 consists of 13 residues. With 5 bases clipped from V and 4 bases from J, the junction kept 5 bases outside the gene matches.

This clone appeared once. The chain carries TRBV28 and TRBJ2-7, with D uncertain. Germline CDR1 MDHEN, CDR2 SYDVKM. This CDR3 spans 12 amino acids. Trimming stripped 5 bases from V and 8 bases from J, with 13 bases between. The CDR3 loop reads CASSLGSTKQYF. The CDR3, as DNA: TGTGCCAGCAGTCTTGGTTCTACGAAGCAGTACTTC. The full variable domain, its missing parts supplied by reference TRBV28 and TRBJ2-7, is DVKVTQSSRYLVKRTGEKVFLECVQDMDHENMFWYRQDPGLGLRLIYFSYDVKMKEKGDIPEGYSVSREKKERFSLILESASTNQTSMYLCASSLGSTKQYFGPGTRLTVT.

V and J are TRBV5-1 and TRBJ1-4; 7 positions agree with TRBD1. The V segment lost 0 bases and the J segment 2 bases; nucleotides outside the gene matches: 7. CDR1 SGHRS and CDR2 YFSETQ come from the germline V gene. This CDR3 spans 17 amino acids. CDR3 in amino acids: CASSLEVGGFTNEKLFF. CDR3 in DNA: TGCGCCAGCAGCTTGGAAGTAGGGGGCTTTACTAATGAAAAACTGTTTTTT.

The rearrangement uses TRBV4-3 and TRBJ2-7, with unresolved D. Trimming took 0 bases from V and 0 from J, leaving 12 bases between them. Germline CDR1 LGHNA, CDR2 YSLEER. The CDR3 is 16 amino acids. CDR3 sequence (DNA): TGCGCCAGCAGCCAAGATGTAGGCGTTAGCTCCTACGAGCAGTACTTC. It is translated as CASSQDVGVSSYEQYF.

V and J are TRBV11-2 and TRBJ2-1, with D possibly matching TRBD1 (6 bases). The V and J ends lost 2 bases and 2 bases respectively, with 13 bases between them. Germline CDR1 SGHAT, CDR2 FQNNGV. This CDR3 has 16 residues. The CDR3 region has the DNA TGTGCCAGCAGCTTAATCAGGGGTCCTACCTACAATGAGCAGTTCTTC. This codes for CASSLIRGPTYNEQFF.

This rearrangement joins TRBV6-5 to TRBJ2-7; unclear D gene. The CDR3 totals 13 residues. CDR1 and CDR2 (germline): MNHEY, SVGAGI. Between the trimmed V and J ends, which lost 2 bases and 5 bases, there was a span of 10 bases. The CDR3 region has the DNA TGTGCCAGCAGTTACCTCGGTCGGGACGAGCAGTACTTC. Its protein product is CASSYLGRDEQYF.